This TCR beta chain was sequenced during a study of cytomegalovirus exposure and HLA in healthy donors (TCRdb year 2017). Study-level background: In an earlier analysis of some 610 of the donors, about 260 Gb of sequence data and 100 million or so unique TCR beta sequences from 150 million to 200 million T cells were reported. About 300 gigabases of sequencing data and approximately 85 million unique TCR sequences were included in an early release covering about 700 HLA-typed donors. The genetic ancestry cluster associated with self-reported Caucasian donors included about 84% of the roughly 360 genotyped donors. The study aimed to test whether signatures of past pathogen exposure could be identified by cataloging public T cell receptors. Using immunosequencing, the study profiled T cell repertoires from 500 to 800 subjects and related those repertoires to cytomegalovirus serostatus. Besides the first cohort of 550 to 750 subjects, a separate validation cohort made up of roughly 120 different subjects was used. To predict cytomegalovirus infection status, the study brought together high-throughput TCR immunosequencing, statistical association of individual TCRs with disease status, and machine learning. A later analysis re-analyzed previously published TCR beta repertoires from 666 donors and added high-resolution HLA genotyping to study TCR occurrence patterns. In the later analysis, no new phenotypic data were used to find candidate immune exposures; instead, reliance was placed on TCR beta sequences and their occurrence across donors. An earlier analysis of approximately 640 of the donors applied high-throughput TCR beta sequencing to assess whether each TCR beta V gene segment acted as functional or pseudogenic. Donor age, sex, ethnicity and CMV serostatus were compiled together with the repertoire data. A later genetic analysis used genome-wide SNP genotypes for about three fifths of the 666 donors, treating that subset as a discovery cohort. Every discovery cohort repertoire had been produced on one sequencing platform. HLA typing included class I and class II loci at four-digit resolution. The number of typed donors differed by locus: about 620-630 for A, B, C, DRB1 and DQB1; 522 for DQA1; 606 for DPA1; and roughly 450 for DPB1. Four to six DR-DQ haplotypes were handled as single units for association and clustering, since linkage in the cohort was strong. Among about 360 genotyped donors of the cohort, an average of 235,054 unique TCR beta nucleotide sequences were sequenced per donor, roughly 20% of them non-productive.

Concerning this clone itself: Its antigen has not been determined. The input lacks base qualities; no much larger clone sits a single base away.

The library was obtained by the immunoSEQ multiplex PCR assay. For the multiplex PCR, a mixture combining 60 forward primers for TCR Vbeta segments and 13 reverse primers for TCR Jbeta segments was used. Amplification of the CDR3 region of rearranged TCR beta genes was performed with a multiplex PCR assay on genomic DNA. The Illumina HiSeq System was used to sequence the amplified TCR beta libraries as 87-base-pair reads. Per the authors' processing: Across the 670 or so repertoires, a later analysis counted 75 million to 90 million unique TCR beta chains, some 11 million of which were shared by at least two donors. Raw reads were error-corrected and collapsed into unique sequences with a nearest-neighbor algorithm that merged closely related sequences to remove PCR and sequencing errors. To assign V, D and J gene segments, CDR3 sequences were aligned to IMGT reference sequences. For a sequence to be retained, a match of at least six nucleotides was required to both a V gene segment and a J gene segment. Rearrangements were classified as productive when the CDR3 lacked stop codons and remained in frame with V and J, and all other rearrangements were classified as non-productive. CDR3 was defined by IMGT convention, running from the second conserved V-encoded cysteine to the conserved J-encoded phenylalanine. The earlier analysis of 550 to 650 of the donors excluded any sequence lacking an unambiguous match to a single V gene segment. An earlier analysis of a few hundred of the donors called V segments functional above 56.7% productive rearrangements and segregating when the between-donor standard deviation exceeded 5%. A statistical classification framework was developed to diagnose cytomegalovirus status using the catalog of TCR beta chain sequences. A later analysis assigned V and J genes by comparing TCR nucleotide sequences with IMGT/GENE-DB human TR gene sequences. The TCRdist pipeline was used in a later analysis to assign CDR3 sequences and most-parsimonious VDJ recombination scenarios. In a later analysis, each TCR beta chain was defined by its CDR3 amino acid sequence together with its V-gene family, and reads lacking a unique V-gene family were excluded. As a way to deal with suspected cross-contamination and a sequencing artifact, a later analysis dropped hundreds of nucleotide sequences that were highly shared and had low generation probability. In a later analysis, a clonal expansion index was calculated for each public chain from normalized within-repertoire ranks of inferred template counts. A later analysis computed generation probabilities with a VDJ recombination model fitted to out-of-frame rearrangements, and checked the results against IGoR. In a later analysis, TCR-TCR, TCR-HLA and TCR-CMV co-occurrence was scored with hypergeometric tests, and a repertoire-size bias correction was applied to TCR pairs. To estimate false discovery rates, a later analysis permuted the HLA or CMV assignments 20 times. In a later analysis, co-occurring TCRs were grouped using DBSCAN, with TCRdist sequence similarity added in when clustering inside HLA-allele-positive subsets. Repertoires with fewer than 30,000 or more than 120,000 public chains were left out of co-occurrence clustering, as were about 5 repertoires with anomalous nucleotide sharing. TCRdb re-hosts the immuneACCESS table, in-frame sequences only. Its copies lack some clones; in the studies checked, an unresolved V gene accounts for under half of them, and the cause for the rest is not known. The V and J calls and clone size were taken over from that table, and D and trimming were inferred from the DNA. The sample table lists around 110,000 clones, roughly 70% of them with a count of one. The ten largest clones add up to 2.5% to 3.5% of the sample.

What the authors observed across the whole study: In the study, about 150 TCR beta chains were listed as associated with cytomegalovirus. Because some donors lacked HLA typing at each locus, the association tests relied only on the typed subset. In a later genetic analysis, a missense DCLRE1C variant was associated with V-gene and J-gene trimming of TCR beta chains, and the association was replicated in an independent cohort. Because counts were too low, 15 to 20 rarely observed V segments, including chromosome 9 orphons, were excluded from the earlier analysis of 587 of the donors. Immune exposure information for the cohort was limited to CMV serostatus. The 87-base-pair reads could not distinguish some IMGT-functional V segments, including TRBV6-2 and TRBV6-3, so those segments were excluded. In both the original and validation cohorts, the classifier was reported to diagnose cytomegalovirus status with high specificity and sensitivity. In this cohort, only TCR beta chains were sequenced, and detectable features were limited by the absence of alpha or paired-chain data. According to a later analysis, TCR association rates differed among HLA loci, with DRB1 alleles showing the most associated TCRs and HLA-C alleles showing the fewest. In a later analysis, HLA-associated TCR beta chains were found to be more clonally expanded and to have lower generation probabilities than equally common non-associated chains. In a later analysis, most CMV-associated TCR beta chains were found to appear HLA-restricted, with HLA associations seemingly driven largely by CMV exposure. Three of the identified cytomegalovirus-associated TCR beta chains were confirmed in vitro to be specific for cytomegalovirus antigens. A later analysis reported that several top co-occurrence clusters appeared linked to parvovirus B19, influenza, CMV and Epstein-Barr virus. In a later analysis, around 15,000 TCR beta sequences were associated with specific HLA alleles at a false discovery rate of 0.05. According to the authors, the approach could potentially be generalized to other disease states and immunological phenotypes. Roughly uniform sequencing depth across donors was assumed in presence/absence analyses, although this assumption may not hold. Correlated functional status among segregating V segments might reflect linkage disequilibrium, but an unknown experimental factor could not be ruled out. According to a later genetic analysis, donors in an Asian-associated ancestry cluster had fewer N-insertions in productive TCRs than the roughly 670-donor mean. Strong co-occurrence of HLA alleles, especially DR and DQ, made assigning TCR associations to individual alleles difficult. A group of highly shared sequence variants was considered likely to be a technical artifact of the sequencing pipeline. Broadly in line with IMGT annotations, most TCR beta V segments showed up in productive rearrangements about 87% or about 30% of the time in an earlier analysis of approximately 600 of the donors. A further reported finding was that TCR beta sequences accurately predicted the HLA-A and HLA-B alleles for most subjects in the first cohort. Most TCR sequences were seen in very few donors, while some public TCRs were found in many individuals.

The cohort comprised fewer than 700 healthy bone marrow donors. At the time of sampling, every cohort member was nominally healthy, though immune exposures that went unrecorded were likely present. The donor tested CMV seropositive, placing the donor among the 250 to 300 seropositive members of the cohort. Each donor provided a peripheral blood sample, and peripheral blood mononuclear cells were used for TCR beta sequencing. Genomic DNA was extracted from the blood cell samples with the Qiagen DNeasy Blood Extraction Kit. The germline ends are 8 bases apart after V is trimmed by 1 base and J by 8 bases. The CDR3 sequence holds 13 residues, the cysteine and phenylalanine included. Just the 39-base CDR3 DNA is kept, in frame starting at base 1. From the germline V gene, CDR1 is LGHNA and CDR2 is YNFKEQ.

Sequenced: PBMCs. The V gene is TRBV4-2 and the J gene is TRBJ1-4, with the D gene not clear enough to name. This TCR derives from a male donor in good health and CMV-seropositive. CDR3 reads: CASSQGGEEKLFF. The nucleotide sequence reads as follows: TGTGCCAGCAGCCAAGGTGGAGAAGAAAAACTGTTTTTT.